These 29 T cell receptor beta chains were sequenced from one sample in a study of T cell repertoires and HLA-DP antigens. The repertoire was sequenced with immunoSEQ multiplex PCR; TCRdb's copy has only in-frame clones and lacks some. The sample lists approximately 1,600 clones, roughly three quarters occurring once. After about 14 days' expansion, CD4+ cells were restimulated approximately 22 h with HeLa expressing allogeneic DPB1. Cells were stimulated with HeLa cells transduced with HLA-DPA1/DPB1, HLA-DM, invariant chain and CD80. Sample: CD137- CD4+ T cells from cultured PBMCs. These receptors all come from a man between 45 and 60 years old in good health and CMV-seronegative.

The chain has TRBV27 and TRBJ2-4; 13 bases agree with TRBD2. V gave up 7 bases and J gave up 0 bases; unmatched junction bases: 6. Germline V CDR1 and CDR2: MNHEY, SMNVEV (reference sequence). This CDR3 has 17 amino acids. The CDR3 here is CASKSGLAGIAKNIQYF. DNA for the CDR3: TGTGCCAGCAAATCGGGACTAGCGGGAATAGCCAAAAACATTCAGTACTTC.

The rearrangement links TRBV7-2 to TRBJ1-4; 9 positions agree with TRBD1. Losses at the gene ends were 3 bases for V and 8 bases for J; bases not matched to a gene: 7. The germline CDR1 and CDR2 sequences are SGHTA and FQGNSA. There are 15 residues in the CDR3. The CDR3 nucleotides are TGTGCCAGCAGCTTCCGACAGGGGGGACCAGAAAAACTGTTTTTT. It codes for CASSFRQGGPEKLFF.

This clone was detected only a few times. The J gene is TRBJ2-5, the V gene TRBV6-1, with a weak D call TRBD1 (6 bases). The germline CDR1 and CDR2 sequences are MNHNS and SASEGT. The length of the CDR3 is 13 residues. The V gene lost 4 bases and the J gene lost 5 bases, with 11 bases spanning the gap. The CDR3 nucleotides are TGTGCCAGCAGTGCAGGGGTTCATGAGACCCAGTACTTC. It encodes CASSAGVHETQYF.

The chain links TRBV9 to TRBJ1-2; D may be TRBD1 (6 bases). The germline gives CDR1 SGDLS, CDR2 YYNGEE. The CDR3 extends over 14 amino acids. With 4 bases removed from V and 8 bases from J, the gap between germline ends came to 18 bases. The CDR3 region has the DNA TGTGCCAGCAGCCCGAAGGGGGGCGTTGGGGGCTACACCTTC. Residues: CASSPKGGVGGYTF.

The rearrangement links TRBV7-5 to TRBJ2-1; the table's D call, TRBD1, was not checked against the DNA. TRBV7-5 is a listed pseudogene. This CDR3 contains 14 residues. The CDR3 reads CASRPTVSYNEQFF. CDR3 in DNA: TGTGCCAGCAGACCGACAGTATCCTACAATGAGCAGTTCTTC.

The chain couples TRBV5-5 to TRBJ1-2; D is perhaps TRBD1 (6 bases). The CDR3 runs 14 residues. V lost 4 bases, J lost 3 bases, and 13 bases lay in between. Germline CDR1 and CDR2: SGHKS and YYEKEE (reference sequence). CDR3 protein: CASSPGGAHYGYTF. The CDR3 DNA sequence: TGTGCCAGCAGCCCGGGGGGGGCTCACTATGGCTACACCTTC.

The chain uses TRBV4-1 and TRBJ1-1; D is undetermined. Germline values: CDR1 MGHRA, CDR2 YSYEKL. V lost 3 bases to trimming and J lost 6 bases, with 8 bases between them. CDR3 size: 12 residues. CDR3 nucleotides: TGCGCCAGCAGCCAGCCCATGGCTGAAGCTTTCTTT. Protein: CASSQPMAEAFF.

V is TRBV6-6 and J is TRBJ2-2; D perhaps matches TRBD2 (6 bases). Trimming shortened V by 5 bases and J by 1 base, and 8 bases separated the two germline ends. CDR1 MNHNY and CDR2 SVGAGI come from the germline V gene (reference sequence). This CDR3 contains 14 residues. The CDR3: CASSGGGNTGELFF. CDR3 in DNA: TGTGCCAGCAGTGGGGGAGGGAACACCGGGGAGCTGTTTTTT.

The gene calls are TRBV30 and TRBJ1-2; unclear D gene. Germline V gene lookup returns CDR1 GTSNPN and CDR2 SVGIG (reference sequence). This CDR3 spans 13 amino acids. The V end was cut by 5 bases, the J end by 7 bases, with 17 bases between. The CDR3 protein is CAWEGRVSGGYTF. The CDR3 region has the DNA TGTGCCTGGGAAGGGCGCGTGTCGGGTGGCTACACCTTC. The full variable domain, its missing parts supplied by reference TRBV30 and TRBJ1-2, is SQTIHQWPATLVQPVGSPLSLECTVEGTSNPNLYWYRQAAGRGLQLLFYSVGIGQISSEVPQNLSASRPQDRQFILSSKKLLLSDSGFYLCAWEGRVSGGYTFGSGTRLTVV.

The J gene is TRBJ1-2, the V gene TRBV11-2; D is possibly TRBD1 (6 bases). V was trimmed by 3 bases and J by 4 bases, leaving 15 bases between them. The CDR3 length is 15 residues. Germline-derived CDR1 and CDR2 are SGHAT and FQNNGV. The CDR3: CASSFTGSGSYGYTF. CDR3 DNA sequence: TGTGCCAGCAGCTTTACAGGGTCCGGGTCCTATGGCTACACCTTC.

The V and J genes are TRBV19 and TRBJ1-1; D is undetermined. This CDR3 spans 13 amino acids. Germline CDR1 and CDR2: LNHDA and SQIVND (reference sequence). V lost 0 bases and J lost 3, with 5 bases in between. CDR3 region: CASSIDLDTEAFF. CDR3 DNA: TGTGCCAGTAGTATAGACCTTGACACTGAAGCTTTCTTT.

This sequence joins TRBV5-1 and TRBJ1-2; 7 nucleotides line up with TRBD1. CDR1 and CDR2 from the germline V gene are SGHRS and YFSETQ. This CDR3 has 15 amino acids. Trimming took 0 bases from V and 4 from J; bases not matched to a gene: 6. This chain's CDR3 is CASSLEGASLYGYTF. CDR3 DNA: TGCGCCAGCAGCTTGGAGGGGGCGTCCCTCTATGGCTACACCTTC.

This chain uses TRBV20-1 with TRBJ1-1, with D perhaps TRBD1 (6 bases). V was pared by 4 bases and J by 10 bases, with 13 bases between. This CDR3 region has 11 residues. Germline V gene sequence: CDR1 DFQATT, CDR2 SNEGSKA (reference sequence). CDR3 DNA sequence: TGCAGTGCTACCTCAGGGGAGGGAGCTTTCTTT. It yields the protein CSATSGEGAFF.

This chain connects TRBV27 to TRBJ2-5; D is perhaps TRBD1 (5 bases). Trimming removed 7 bases at V and 3 bases at J, with 18 bases between. Germline loops: CDR1 MNHEY, CDR2 SMNVEV (reference sequence). The CDR3 runs to 15 residues. CDR3 in DNA: TGTGCCAGCATGGGTTGGTGGGGCGGAAAAGAGACCCAGTACTTC. As protein: CASMGWWGGKETQYF.

This clone was counted a few times. The chain joins TRBV2 to TRBJ2-7, with D perhaps matching TRBD1 (6 bases). Germline values: CDR1 SNHLY, CDR2 FYNNEI. V lost 4 bases, J lost 1 base, and 11 bases lay in between. This CDR3 comprises 14 residues. The DNA of the CDR3 is TGTGCCAGCAGTGCCTGGGACACTTCCTACGAGCAGTACTTC. The encoded protein is CASSAWDTSYEQYF.

The gene calls are TRBV2 and TRBJ1-3; TRBD1 matches at 7 bases. Trimming cost V 8 bases and J 2 bases; bases outside gene matches: 9. Germline CDR1 reads SNHLY; CDR2 reads FYNNEI. The CDR3 sequence is 15 residues long. The CDR3 nucleotides read TGTGCCAGCGCGAGGGAGGGGGCGGCTGGAAACACCATATATTTT. Amino acid sequence: CASAREGAAGNTIYF.

The J gene is TRBJ2-5, the V gene TRBV5-1, with D possibly being TRBD1 (5 bases). The CDR3 has 14 residues. V shed 0 bases and J shed 1 base, with 7 bases lying between them. In germline, CDR1 is SGHRS, CDR2 YFSETQ. The CDR3 loop is CASSLDRPQETQYF. CDR3 sequence (DNA): TGCGCCAGCAGCTTGGACAGGCCCCAAGAGACCCAGTACTTC.

The rearrangement links TRBV25-1 to TRBJ2-1, with a possible D match to TRBD2 (6 bases). Trimming shortened V by 4 bases and J by 3 bases, and 13 bases separated the two germline ends. The CDR3 loop spans 15 amino acids. Germline CDR1 is MGHDK and CDR2 is SYGVNS. CDR3 sequence: CASSAQLAIYNEQFF. The CDR3 DNA reads TGTGCCAGCAGTGCTCAGCTAGCGATCTACAATGAGCAGTTCTTC.

The chain joins TRBV9 to TRBJ1-2; D remains ambiguous. Between the trimmed V and J ends, which lost 0 bases and 6 bases, there was a span of 12 bases. The CDR3 consists of 14 residues. CDR1 is SGDLS, CDR2 YYNGEE, per germline. CDR3 loop: CASSVDLRVHGYTF. CDR3 nucleotide sequence: TGTGCCAGCAGCGTAGATTTGAGGGTCCATGGCTACACCTTC.

The rearrangement links TRBV6-6 to TRBJ1-1, with D perhaps matching TRBD1 (5 bases). The V and J ends lost 8 bases and 2 bases respectively, with 15 bases between them. This CDR3 comprises 14 residues. Germline V lookup: CDR1 MNHNY, CDR2 SVGAGI (reference sequence). The CDR3 bases are TGTGCCAGCGGTCGGTCCAGGGCAAACACTGAAGCTTTCTTT. This codes for CASGRSRANTEAFF.

The J gene is TRBJ2-2, the V gene TRBV6-1, with 7 bases fitting TRBD1. Germline V gene lookup returns CDR1 MNHNS and CDR2 SASEGT. This CDR3 is built from 13 residues. V shed 5 bases, J shed 9 bases, and the junction held 6 bases outside the gene matches. The CDR3, as DNA: TGTGCCAGCAGTTCCAGGGACAGTAGGGAGCTGTTTTTT. Protein: CASSSRDSRELFF.

V gene TRBV10-3 combines with J gene TRBJ2-2; TRBD2 matches 8 bases. Unmatched junction bases numbered 5, after V lost 8 bases and J lost 0 bases. Germline assignment: CDR1 ENHRY and CDR2 SYGVKD. The CDR3 is made up of 15 amino acids. The CDR3 sequence is CAILAGGANTGELFF. CDR3 in DNA: TGTGCCATCCTAGCGGGCGGCGCGAACACCGGGGAGCTGTTTTTT.

This sequence joins TRBV10-2 and TRBJ1-1; D not resolved. Per the germline V gene, CDR1 is WSHSY and CDR2 is SAAADI. Trimming removed 5 bases at V and 1 base at J, with 11 bases between. The CDR3 sequence is 14 residues long. In DNA form, the CDR3 reads TGCGCCAGCAGTATTACGGACGGGAACACTGAAGCTTTCTTT. It encodes CASSITDGNTEAFF.

The rearrangement uses TRBV6-4 and TRBJ1-1; D unresolved. The CDR3 runs 14 residues. Germline V lookup: CDR1 MRHNA, CDR2 SNTAGT. With 0 bases removed from V and 5 bases from J, the gap between germline ends came to 10 bases. CDR3 nucleotide sequence: TGTGCCAGCAGTGACTCGTCCAAAGGGACTGAAGCTTTCTTT. It is translated as CASSDSSKGTEAFF.

For the CDR3, the DNA is TGTGCCAGCAGCGGCTACAGGTTGGGTAACACTGAAGCTTTCTTT. This translates into CASSGYRLGNTEAFF. The rearrangement uses TRBV6-1 and TRBJ1-1; maybe TRBD1 (5 bases). Germline CDR1 MNHNS, CDR2 SASEGT. The CDR3 runs to 15 residues. Trimming pared 6 bases from V and 2 bases from J, leaving 16 bases between.

V and J are TRBV2 and TRBJ2-7, with D perhaps TRBD1 (5 bases). This CDR3 spans 12 amino acids. Germline lookup yields CDR1 SNHLY and CDR2 FYNNEI. V lost 3 bases and J lost 4, with 7 bases in between. CDR3 coding DNA: TGTGCCAGCAGTGATACAGGATACGAGCAGTACTTC. It encodes CASSDTGYEQYF.

The CDR3 DNA is TGTGCCAGCAGAAGACAGGGCACTGAAGCTTTCTTT. It specifies CASRRQGTEAFF. The rearrangement uses TRBV11-2 and TRBJ1-1, with 7 bases aligning to TRBD1. Germline V gene lookup returns CDR1 SGHAT and CDR2 FQNNGV. With 6 bases clipped from V and 4 bases from J, the junction kept 2 bases outside the gene matches. This CDR3 is 12 amino acids long.

The chain employs TRBV11-1 and TRBJ1-1; TRBD1 is a possible D gene (6 bases). The CDR3 has 13 residues. Germline CDR1 reads SGHAT; CDR2 reads FQDESV (reference sequence). V shed 1 base and J shed 5 bases, with 8 bases lying between them. The CDR3 loop reads CASSLGGTTEAFF. The CDR3 bases are TGTGCCAGCAGCTTAGGCGGGACAACTGAAGCTTTCTTT.

The chain links TRBV7-2 to TRBJ2-5; D ambiguous. The germline gives CDR1 SGHTA, CDR2 FQGNSA. CDR3 length: 12 residues. Trimming stripped 2 bases from V and 4 bases from J, with 5 bases between. The CDR3 nucleotides read TGTGCCAGCAGCTTAATGGGAGAGACCCAGTACTTC. Its protein is CASSLMGETQYF.